Each of the 27 T cell receptor beta chains below was sequenced from the same sample in a study of blood T cell repertoires in COVID-19. This table comes from immunoSEQ multiplex PCR, and its TCRdb copy is limited to in-frame clones, with some not included. The repertoire holds fewer than 150,000 clones, roughly 80% seen once, with roughly 2.5% in the top ten. Sequencing was done on a sample of peripheral blood. These receptors were obtained from a man aged 45-60 years with acute or convalescent COVID-19.

The chain employs TRBV9 and TRBJ2-5, with 9 bases identical to TRBD2. This CDR3 spans 15 amino acids. After removal of 10 bases from V and 5 bases from J, the junction contained 15 bases not matched to a gene. Germline assignment: CDR1 SGDLS and CDR2 YYNGEE. The CDR3 spells CAGGAGGDPRETQYF. In DNA form, the CDR3 reads TGTGCCGGAGGAGCGGGGGGAGACCCAAGGGAGACCCAGTACTTC. The variable domain in full, completed from reference TRBV9 and TRBJ2-5, reads DSGVTQTPKHLITATGQRVTLRCSPRSGDLSVYWYQQSLDQGLQFLIQYYNGEERAKGNILERFSAQQFPDLHSELNLSSLELGDSALYFCAGGAGGDPRETQYFGPGTRLLVL.

In its sample, this clone was seen a few times. The CDR3 nucleotides read TGTGCCAGCAGCCTTAGCGGTGAGCAGTTCTTC. Its translation is CASSLSGEQFF. The rearrangement joins TRBV3-1 (or the pseudogene TRBV3-2) to TRBJ2-1; tentative D call: TRBD2 (6 bases). The germline V gene encodes CDR1 LGHDT and CDR2 YNNKEL (reference sequence). The CDR3 length is 11 residues. The V end lost 4 bases, the J end lost 9 bases, and 7 bases lay between the germline ends.

The CDR3 loop reads CASSQSATNTGELFF. The CDR3 DNA is TGTGCCAGCAGCCAAAGCGCTACGAACACCGGGGAGCTGTTTTTT. The genes are TRBV4-2 and TRBJ2-2; D not certain. The germline CDR1 and CDR2 sequences are LGHNA and YNFKEQ. Trimming left V 2 bases short and J 0 bases short, with 7 bases between. This CDR3 has 15 residues.

The genes are TRBV18 and TRBJ1-1; D is perhaps TRBD1 (5 bases). This CDR3 comprises 13 residues. Germline V gene lookup returns CDR1 KGHSH and CDR2 LQKENI. V was clipped by 2 bases and J by 3 bases, with 7 bases between them. The chain's CDR3 is CASSPGAYTEAFF. DNA of the CDR3: TGTGCCAGCTCACCAGGGGCCTACACTGAAGCTTTCTTT.

J is TRBJ1-3 and V is TRBV10-3; TRBD1 agrees at 8 bases. V dropped 3 bases and J dropped 2; count of bases not matched to a gene: 9. CDR1 ENHRY and CDR2 SYGVKD come from the germline V gene. The CDR3 covers 17 residues. The CDR3 DNA reads TGTGCCATCAGTGACCATGGACAGGGCGTCCCTGGAAACACCATATATTTT. This sequence encodes CAISDHGQGVPGNTIYF.

The rearrangement uses TRBV10-2 and TRBJ1-1; D gene unclear. CDR1 and CDR2 from the germline V gene are WSHSY and SAAADI. V was shortened by 1 base and J by 2 bases, with 11 bases between the two germline ends. The CDR3 sequence is 15 residues long. CDR3 bases: TGCGCCAGCAGTGAGTGGTCGACTATCAACACTGAAGCTTTCTTT. It is translated as CASSEWSTINTEAFF.

V usage is TRBV9 and J usage is TRBJ1-6; D not resolved. CDR3 length: 14 amino acids. Looked up from germline, CDR1 is SGDLS and CDR2 is YYNGEE. V was pared by 0 bases and J by 10 bases, with 11 bases between. Here the CDR3 reads CASSVVESRSPLHF. The DNA for the CDR3 is TGTGCCAGCAGCGTAGTTGAGTCACGGTCACCCCTCCACTTT.

The chain couples TRBV5-6 to TRBJ1-1, with 8 bases that match TRBD1. The CDR3 runs 15 residues. Germline CDR1 is SGHDT and CDR2 is YYEEEE. J gave up 4 bases and V 4 bases, and 9 bases lay outside the gene matches. The DNA for the CDR3 is TGTGCCAGCAGCAGGTTAGGACAGGGAGGCACTGAAGCTTTCTTT. Encoded protein: CASSRLGQGGTEAFF.

This clone was found once. The V call is TRBV25-1, the J call TRBJ1-5; D unclear. Germline V lookup: CDR1 MGHDK, CDR2 SYGVNS. The V and J ends lost 6 bases and 0 bases respectively, with 9 bases between them. CDR3 length: 14 amino acids. The CDR3 DNA follows: TGTGCCAGCAGCCCTTCACTTAGCAATCAGCCCCAGCATTTT. As protein: CASSPSLSNQPQHF.

V gene TRBV11-3 combines with J gene TRBJ2-3; 7 bases line up with TRBD2. The CDR3 has 18 amino acids. CDR1 is SGHNT and CDR2 is YENEEA in the germline V gene. V gave up 1 base and J gave up 6 bases; unmatched junction bases: 16. CDR3 loop: CASSLGAGLAGPLDTQYF. The CDR3 DNA sequence: TGTGCCAGCAGCTTAGGGGCCGGGTTAGCGGGTCCCTTGGATACGCAGTATTTT.

The chain recombines TRBV6-4 with TRBJ2-3; TRBD2 aligns across 10 bases. The CDR3 totals 13 residues. Germline V gene data show CDR1 as MRHNA and CDR2 as SNTAGT. With 6 bases clipped from V and 6 bases from J, the junction kept 3 bases outside the gene matches. This chain's CDR3 is CASSLAGADTQYF. The CDR3 DNA sequence: TGTGCCAGCAGCCTAGCGGGAGCTGATACGCAGTATTTT.

The chain joins TRBV12-3 or TRBV12-4 to TRBJ1-2, with 8 bases matching TRBD1. V lost 5 bases, J lost 8 bases, and 4 bases stayed unmatched. The CDR3 spans 12 residues. The CDR3 sequence is CASSADREGYTF. CDR3 in DNA: TGTGCCAGCAGTGCGGACAGGGAAGGCTACACCTTC.

The chain uses TRBV9 and TRBJ2-2, with 13 bases lining up with TRBD2. CDR3 length: 18 amino acids. The V gene's germline CDR1 is SGDLS and CDR2 YYNGEE. Losses at the gene ends were 0 bases for V and 6 bases for J; bases not matched to a gene: 8. The CDR3 loop is CASSVATGLAGVSGELFF. The CDR3 coding sequence is TGTGCCAGCAGCGTAGCTACCGGACTAGCGGGAGTGTCCGGGGAGCTGTTTTTT.

The chain uses TRBV6-1 and TRBJ1-2; 7 bases line up with TRBD1. V was pared by 3 bases and J by 4 bases, with 2 bases of the junction left unmatched. Germline assignment: CDR1 MNHNS and CDR2 SASEGT. The CDR3 is 13 amino acids. This chain's CDR3 is CASSETGTYGYTF. The CDR3 nucleotides read TGTGCCAGCAGTGAGACAGGGACCTATGGCTACACCTTC.

The chain recombines TRBV7-3 with TRBJ1-1, with D unresolved. The CDR3 sequence is 13 residues long. V lost 4 bases, J lost 2 bases, and 8 bases lay in between. Germline lookup yields CDR1 SGHTA and CDR2 FQGTGA. This CDR3 reads CASSSSTNTEAFF. The CDR3 DNA reads as TGTGCCAGCAGCTCCTCGACTAACACTGAAGCTTTCTTT.

This rearrangement joins TRBV28 to TRBJ2-7; the D gene is possibly TRBD2 (5 bases). The CDR3 is made up of 13 amino acids. Trimming removed 5 bases at V and 7 bases at J, with 15 bases between. The germline CDR1 and CDR2 sequences are MDHEN and SYDVKM. The chain's CDR3 is CASSAGSRGEQYF. Written as DNA, the CDR3 is TGTGCCAGCAGTGCTGGCTCTCGCGGGGAGCAGTACTTC.

V and J are TRBV11-2 and TRBJ2-5; no clear D. CDR1 is SGHAT, CDR2 FQNNGV, per germline. This CDR3 is built from 13 residues. Trimming stripped 5 bases from V and 3 bases from J, with 10 bases between. CDR3 loop: CASSVSLEETQYF. CDR3 coding DNA: TGTGCCAGCAGCGTTAGCTTGGAAGAGACCCAGTACTTC.

The chain recombines TRBV7-9 with TRBJ2-4; weak D call: TRBD1 (5 bases). CDR1 is SEHNR and CDR2 is FQNEAQ in the germline V gene (reference sequence). The CDR3 spans 14 residues. Trimming removed 3 bases at V and 5 bases at J, with 11 bases between. The CDR3 protein is CASSFTDRENIQYF. The DNA of the CDR3 is TGTGCCAGCAGCTTTACTGACAGAGAAAACATTCAGTACTTC.

The gene calls are TRBV7-2 and TRBJ2-3; 9 positions match TRBD2. The CDR3 covers 17 residues. J lost 4 bases, V lost 1 base, and 9 bases had no gene match. Per the germline V gene, CDR1 is SGHTA and CDR2 is FQGNSA. The CDR3 DNA is TGTGCCAGCAGCTTAGTTGTAGCGGGAGAGAGGCCAGATACGCAGTATTTT. Residues: CASSLVVAGERPDTQYF.

The rearrangement joins TRBV9 to TRBJ1-5; TRBD1 matches at 7 bases. CDR1 SGDLS and CDR2 YYNGEE come from the germline V gene. V shed 2 bases, J shed 5 bases, and the junction held 1 base outside the gene matches. The CDR3 runs 13 residues. CDR3 sequence (DNA): TGTGCCAGCAGCGTCCAGGGGGATCAGCCCCAGCATTTT. Its translation is CASSVQGDQPQHF.

There are a few counts of this clone. The chain couples TRBV29-1 to TRBJ2-5; 11 bases are shared with TRBD2. The CDR3 runs to 15 residues. J gave up 4 bases and V 8 bases, and 12 bases lay outside the gene matches. The germline V gene encodes CDR1 SQVTM and CDR2 ANQGSEA. The CDR3 DNA is TGCAGCATAGACAGATTACTAGCGGGAGTAGAGACCCAGTACTTC. Its protein product is CSIDRLLAGVETQYF. The whole variable domain, remainder taken from reference TRBV29-1 and TRBJ2-5, is SAVISQKPSRDICQRGTSLTIQCQVDSQVTMMFWYRQQPGQSLTLIATANQGSEATYESGFVIDKFPISRPNLTFSTLTVSNMSPEDSSIYLCSIDRLLAGVETQYFGPGTRLLVL.

V and J are TRBV7-2 and TRBJ2-6; the match to TRBD1 covers 8 bases. Looked up from germline, CDR1 is SGHTA and CDR2 is FQGNSA. This CDR3 is 18 amino acids long. The trim removed 3 bases at V and 1 base at J, leaving 8 bases unmatched. This CDR3 reads CASSLTGAIVSGANVLTF. Written as DNA, the CDR3 is TGTGCCAGCAGCTTGACAGGGGCTATCGTTTCTGGGGCCAACGTCCTGACTTTC.

V gene TRBV5-4 combines with J gene TRBJ2-2; TRBD1 matches 10 bases. The germline V gene encodes CDR1 SGHNT and CDR2 YYREEE (reference sequence). The CDR3 is 16 amino acids. The V and J ends lost 2 bases and 4 bases, in that order; junction bases with no gene match: 5. CDR3 region: CASSFGTGEGTGELFF. As DNA, the CDR3 is TGTGCCAGCAGCTTCGGGACAGGGGAGGGCACCGGGGAGCTGTTTTTT.

This clone was counted a single time. CDR3 DNA sequence: TGTGCCAGCAGCCAAGAAGGAGGGGGGAATGGTGGGACAGGGTGGCGCGAGCAGTACTTC. Amino acids: CASSQEGGGNGGTGWREQYF. The gene calls are TRBV3-1 (or the pseudogene TRBV3-2) and TRBJ2-7; 9 nucleotides align to TRBD1. CDR1 is LGHDT, CDR2 YNNKEL, per germline (reference sequence). This CDR3 contains 20 residues. After removal of 0 bases from V and 6 bases from J, the junction contained 21 bases not matched to a gene.

The rearrangement links TRBV29-1 to TRBJ2-3; D may be TRBD2 (6 bases). CDR1 is SQVTM, CDR2 ANQGSEA, per germline. The CDR3 covers 14 residues. The V gene lost 3 bases and the J gene lost 0 bases, with 10 bases spanning the gap. The CDR3 reads CSVDGRISTDTQYF. The CDR3, as DNA: TGCAGCGTTGACGGGAGAATAAGCACAGATACGCAGTATTTT.

The chain uses TRBV5-1 and TRBJ2-3, with TRBD2 matching 9 bases. CDR1 is SGHRS and CDR2 is YFSETQ in the germline V gene. The CDR3 has 15 amino acids. Trimming at V came to 6 bases and at J to 2 bases, leaving 7 bases not matched to a gene. The CDR3 loop reads CASTIPSGATDTQYF. CDR3 nucleotides: TGCGCCAGCACCATCCCTAGCGGGGCCACAGATACGCAGTATTTT.

The V and J genes are TRBV7-9 and TRBJ1-4, with D unclear. The CDR3 is 10 residues long. V was shortened by 5 bases and J by 8 bases, with 3 bases between the two germline ends. Germline-derived CDR1 and CDR2 are SEHNR and FQNEAQ (reference sequence). The CDR3 sequence is CASSEEKLFF. The CDR3 coding sequence is TGTGCCAGCAGCGAGGAAAAACTGTTTTTT.